This T cell receptor (beta chain) appears in the sequencing data of a study of T cells expressing NK-cell markers. Across the study: HCMV seropositivity marked seven of the eight sequenced donors; one was seronegative.

UMIs accompanied the 5'RACE template switching by which TCR beta cDNA was made. TCRdb reprocessed the 5' RACE reads; each CDR3 protein has one entry and no DNA is given. The repertoire shows a few hundred thousand distinct CDR3 sequences; the top ten hold about 5.2%. The CDR3 is 16 amino acids. Study-level results: The study found dominant NKG2C+ clonotypes at roughly 1.0-7.5% of CD8+ T cells in five or six donors. Several donors showed these clonotypes also leading the CD3+CD56-NKG2C+ fraction.

As to this clonotype: The antigen is not known.

This chain uses TRBV12-3 or TRBV12-4 with TRBJ2-1; the TRBD1 assignment by TCRdb is unverifiable without DNA. The receptor's source is a man aged 18 to 69 in good health. The sample taken for sequencing was blood T cells: a sorted CD56 or NKG2C T cell subset, CD4+ or CD8+ T cells, or bulk PBMC T cells (not recorded which). CDR3 region: CASSDLGQLSYNEQFF.